The entry below describes one T cell receptor beta chain. Its antigen is currently not known. Base qualities are not provided; no much larger clone lies one nucleotide away. The data derive from a study of cytomegalovirus exposure and HLA in healthy donors (dated by TCRdb to about 2017). Study-wide context: An earlier analysis of approximately 590 of the donors reported more than 250 Gb of sequence data and some 100 million unique TCR beta sequences from roughly 180 million T cells. Roughly 300 gigabases of sequencing data and 91 million or so unique TCR sequences made up an early release that covered around 640 HLA-typed donors. The genetic ancestry cluster associated with self-reported Caucasian donors included 81% of the approximately 430 genotyped donors. The study aimed to test whether signatures of past pathogen exposure could be identified by cataloging public T cell receptors. The study profiled the T cell repertoires of hundreds of subjects by immunosequencing and related them to cytomegalovirus serostatus. Along with the approximately 620-subject first cohort, a separate validation cohort of about 110 different subjects was used. To predict cytomegalovirus infection status, the study combined high-throughput TCR immunosequencing, statistical association of individual TCRs with disease status, and machine learning. A later analysis re-examined previously published TCR beta repertoires from more than 550 donors and added high-resolution HLA genotyping to investigate patterns of TCR occurrence. The later analysis used no new phenotypic data to find candidate immune exposures, relying instead on TCR beta sequences and their occurrence across donors. An earlier analysis of fewer than 700 of the donors applied high-throughput TCR beta sequencing to assess whether each TCR beta V gene segment acted as functional or pseudogenic. Alongside the repertoire data, information on donor age, sex, ethnicity and CMV serostatus was compiled. Genome-wide SNP genotypes for about 55% of the roughly 670 donors were used in a later genetic analysis, which treated that subset as a discovery cohort. Every repertoire in the discovery cohort had been generated on one and the same sequencing platform. HLA typing covered class I and class II loci at four-digit resolution. Typing coverage varied by locus: about 629-630 donors for A, B, C, DRB1 and DQB1; some 520 for DQA1; over 600 for DPA1; approximately 450 for DPB1. Four to six DR-DQ haplotypes were handled as single units for association and clustering, since linkage in the cohort was strong. On average, approximately 250,000 unique TCR beta nucleotide sequences were sequenced per donor among fewer than 500 genotyped donors of the cohort, with roughly 18% of those sequences being non-productive. What the authors observed across the whole study: Because counts were too low, about 18 rarely observed V segments, including chromosome 9 orphons, were excluded from the earlier analysis of 587 of the donors. A group of highly shared sequence variants was considered likely to be a technical artifact of the sequencing pipeline. Most CMV-associated TCR beta chains appeared to be HLA-restricted in a later analysis, and the HLA associations seemed to be driven largely by CMV exposure. Cytomegalovirus status was reported to be diagnosed by the classifier with high specificity and sensitivity in both the original and validation cohorts. In a later analysis, HLA-associated TCR beta chains showed more clonal expansion and lower generation probabilities than non-associated chains that were equally common. Most TCR sequences were seen in very few donors, while some public TCRs were found in many individuals. A later analysis reported that several top co-occurrence clusters appeared linked to parvovirus B19, influenza, CMV and Epstein-Barr virus. Roughly uniform sequencing depth across donors was assumed in presence/absence analyses, although this assumption may not hold. The cohort was sequenced for TCR beta chains only, and without alpha or paired-chain data the features that could be detected were limited. In a later genetic analysis, a missense DCLRE1C variant was associated with V-gene and J-gene trimming of TCR beta chains, and the association was replicated in an independent cohort. The study listed 150 to 200 TCR beta chains as associated with cytomegalovirus. Because some donors lacked HLA typing at each locus, the association tests relied only on the typed subset. CMV serostatus was the only immune exposure information available for the cohort. Linkage disequilibrium might explain the correlated functional status among segregating V segments, but an unknown experimental factor could not be excluded. A further reported finding was that TCR beta sequences accurately predicted the HLA-A and HLA-B alleles for most subjects in the first cohort. In a later analysis, the rate of TCR association differed among HLA loci, with DRB1 alleles having the most associated TCRs and HLA-C alleles having the fewest. When HLA alleles, especially DR and DQ, strongly co-occurred, attributing TCR associations to individual alleles was difficult. In vitro tests confirmed that a few of the cytomegalovirus-associated TCR beta chains recognize cytomegalovirus antigens. In an earlier analysis of some 640 of the donors, most TCR beta V segments were observed in productive rearrangements about 87% or about 30% of the time, broadly matching IMGT annotations. According to a later genetic analysis, donors in an Asian-associated ancestry cluster had fewer N-insertions in productive TCRs than the roughly 700-donor mean. In a later analysis, around 15,000 TCR beta sequences were associated with specific HLA alleles at a false discovery rate of 0.05. According to the authors, the approach could potentially be generalized to other disease states and immunological phenotypes.

The library relied on the immunoSEQ multiplex PCR assay. For the multiplex PCR, a mixture combining 60 forward primers for TCR Vbeta segments and 13 reverse primers for TCR Jbeta segments was used. The CDR3 region of rearranged TCR beta genes was amplified from genomic DNA with a multiplex PCR assay. On the Illumina HiSeq System, the amplified TCR beta libraries were sequenced as 87-base-pair reads. From the authors' description of their analysis: In a later analysis, tens of millions of unique TCR beta chains were counted across the approximately 640 repertoires, and approximately 11 million of these chains were shared by at least two donors. Raw reads were error-corrected and collapsed into unique sequences with a nearest-neighbor algorithm that merged closely related sequences to remove PCR and sequencing errors. Alignment of CDR3 sequences to IMGT reference sequences was used to assign V, D and J gene segments. Each retained sequence needed at least a six-nucleotide match to both a V gene segment and a J gene segment. A rearrangement counted as productive if the CDR3 had no stop codons and remained in frame with V and J, and every other rearrangement counted as non-productive. Following IMGT convention, CDR3 was defined as the stretch from the second conserved V-encoded cysteine up to the conserved J-encoded phenylalanine. The earlier analysis of about 560 of the donors excluded any sequence lacking an unambiguous match to a single V gene segment. An earlier analysis of some 500 of the donors classified V segments as functional when productive rearrangements were above 56.7% and as segregating when the standard deviation between donors was above 5%. A statistical classification framework was built to diagnose cytomegalovirus status from the catalog of TCR beta chain sequences. V and J gene assignment, in a later analysis, came from comparing TCR nucleotide sequences with IMGT/GENE-DB human TR gene sequences. The TCRdist pipeline was used in a later analysis to assign CDR3 sequences and most-parsimonious VDJ recombination scenarios. In a later analysis, each TCR beta chain was defined by its CDR3 amino acid sequence together with its V-gene family, and reads lacking a unique V-gene family were excluded. As a way to deal with suspected cross-contamination and a sequencing artifact, a later analysis dropped roughly 600 nucleotide sequences that were highly shared and had low generation probability. In a later analysis, a clonal expansion index was calculated for each public chain from normalized within-repertoire ranks of inferred template counts. A later analysis computed generation probabilities with a VDJ recombination model fitted to out-of-frame rearrangements, and checked the results against IGoR. A later analysis scored TCR-TCR, TCR-HLA and TCR-CMV co-occurrence with hypergeometric tests, applying a repertoire-size bias correction to TCR pairs. To estimate false discovery rates, a later analysis permuted the HLA or CMV assignments 20 times. In a later analysis, co-occurring TCRs were grouped using DBSCAN, with TCRdist sequence similarity added in when clustering inside HLA-allele-positive subsets. Co-occurrence clustering excluded repertoires with fewer than 30,000 or more than 120,000 public chains, plus five with anomalous nucleotide sharing. Not all clones reach the TCRdb copy of this immuneACCESS table, which keeps in-frame sequences only. Checked studies attribute under half of the gap to unresolved V genes and leave the rest unexplained. That table gives V, J and clone size, and the DNA gave D and trimming. Counted in this sample were about 130,000 clones; 70% to 85% of them appeared once. About 1.5% of the sample is in the top ten clones.

The cohort was made up of roughly 670 healthy bone marrow donors. All cohort members were sampled while nominally healthy, although unrecorded immune exposures were likely present. The donor was CMV seronegative and belonged to the group of 352 seronegative cohort members. Each donor provided a peripheral blood sample, and peripheral blood mononuclear cells were used for TCR beta sequencing. Genomic DNA was extracted from the blood cell samples with the Qiagen DNeasy Blood Extraction Kit. Source material: PBMCs. The TCR originated in a boy younger than 18 in good health and CMV-seronegative.

The nucleotide sequence reads as follows: TGTGCCTGGAGTGTGTCAGGGGGATATGGCTACACCTTC. Its protein reads: CAWSVSGGYGYTF. The rearranged segments are TRBV30 and TRBJ1-2; TRBD1 lines up with 7 middle nucleotides. The germline V gene (reference sequence) yields GTSNPN for CDR1 and SVGIG for CDR2. Trimming leaves V shorter by 0 bases and J shorter by 5 bases, with the junction holding 3 bases beyond the gene matches. Including the terminal cysteine and phenylalanine, the CDR3 comprises 13 residues. Solely the CDR3 DNA is kept, with 39 bases framed from the first base.